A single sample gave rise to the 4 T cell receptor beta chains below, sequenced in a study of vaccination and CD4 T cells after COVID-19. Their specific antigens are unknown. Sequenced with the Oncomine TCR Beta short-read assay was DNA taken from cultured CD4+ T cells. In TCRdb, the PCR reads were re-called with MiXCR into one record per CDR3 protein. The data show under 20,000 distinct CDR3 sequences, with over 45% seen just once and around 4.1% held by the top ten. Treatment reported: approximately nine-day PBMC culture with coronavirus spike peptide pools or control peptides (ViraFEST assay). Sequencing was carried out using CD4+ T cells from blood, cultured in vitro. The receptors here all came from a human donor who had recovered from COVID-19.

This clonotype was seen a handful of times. The CDR3 sequence: CASRDNSPLHF. For the CDR3, the DNA is TGTGCCAGCCGGGACAACTCACCCCTCCACTTT. The chain is built from TRBV7-2 and TRBJ1-6, with D tentatively TRBD1 (6 bases). Trimming shortened V by 8 bases and J by 10 bases, and 9 bases separated the two germline ends. CDR3 size: 11 residues. Germline lookup yields CDR1 SGHTA and CDR2 FQGNSA.

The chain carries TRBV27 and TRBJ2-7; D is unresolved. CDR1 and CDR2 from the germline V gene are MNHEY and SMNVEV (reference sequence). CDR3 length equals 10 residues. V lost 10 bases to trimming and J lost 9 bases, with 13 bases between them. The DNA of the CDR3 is TGTGCCATCAACCATCGAGGGCAGTACTTC. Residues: CAINHRGQYF.

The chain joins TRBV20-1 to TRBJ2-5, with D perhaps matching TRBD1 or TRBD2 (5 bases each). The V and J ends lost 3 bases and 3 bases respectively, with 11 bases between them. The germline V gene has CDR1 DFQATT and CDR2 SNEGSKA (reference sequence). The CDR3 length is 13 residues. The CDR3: CSASGMGEETQYF. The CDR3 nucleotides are TGCAGTGCTAGCGGCATGGGGGAAGAGACCCAGTACTTC.

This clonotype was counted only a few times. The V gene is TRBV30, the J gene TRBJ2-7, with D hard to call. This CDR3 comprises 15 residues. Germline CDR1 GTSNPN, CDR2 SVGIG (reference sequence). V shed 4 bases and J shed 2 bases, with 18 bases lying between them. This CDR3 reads CAWTLGPAPPYEQYF. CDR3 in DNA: TGTGCCTGGACCCTCGGCCCAGCACCTCCCTACGAGCAGTACTTC. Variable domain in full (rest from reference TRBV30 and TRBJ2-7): SQTIHQWPATLVQPVGSPLSLECTVEGTSNPNLYWYRQAAGRGLQLLFYSVGIGQISSEVPQNLSASRPQDRQFILSSKKLLLSDSGFYLCAWTLGPAPPYEQYFGPGTRLTVT.